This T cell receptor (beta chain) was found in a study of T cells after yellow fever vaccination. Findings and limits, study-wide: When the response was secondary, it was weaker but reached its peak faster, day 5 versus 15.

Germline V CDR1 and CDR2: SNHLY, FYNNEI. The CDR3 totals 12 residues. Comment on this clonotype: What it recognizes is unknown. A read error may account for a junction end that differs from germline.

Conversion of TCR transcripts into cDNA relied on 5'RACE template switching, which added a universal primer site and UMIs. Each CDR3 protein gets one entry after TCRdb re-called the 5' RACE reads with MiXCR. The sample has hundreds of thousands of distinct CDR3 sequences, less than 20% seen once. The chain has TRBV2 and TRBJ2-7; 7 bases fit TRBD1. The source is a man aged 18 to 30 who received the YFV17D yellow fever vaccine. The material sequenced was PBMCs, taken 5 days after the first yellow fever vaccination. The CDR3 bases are TGTGCCAGCAGTAGGCAGGGGGATACATTGGCCTTC. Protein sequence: CASSRQGDTLAF.